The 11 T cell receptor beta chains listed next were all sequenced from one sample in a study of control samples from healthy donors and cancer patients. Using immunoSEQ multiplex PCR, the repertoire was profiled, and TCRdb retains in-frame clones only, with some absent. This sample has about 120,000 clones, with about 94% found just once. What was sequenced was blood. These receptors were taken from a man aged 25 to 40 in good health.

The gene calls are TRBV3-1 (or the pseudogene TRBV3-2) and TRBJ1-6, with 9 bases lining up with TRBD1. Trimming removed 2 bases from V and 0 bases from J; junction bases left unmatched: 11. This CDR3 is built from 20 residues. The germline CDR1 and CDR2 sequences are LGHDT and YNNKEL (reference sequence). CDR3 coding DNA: TGTGCCAGCAGCCAAAACCTACCGGGACAGGGAAGCTCCTATAATTCACCCCTCCACTTT. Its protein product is CASSQNLPGQGSSYNSPLHF.

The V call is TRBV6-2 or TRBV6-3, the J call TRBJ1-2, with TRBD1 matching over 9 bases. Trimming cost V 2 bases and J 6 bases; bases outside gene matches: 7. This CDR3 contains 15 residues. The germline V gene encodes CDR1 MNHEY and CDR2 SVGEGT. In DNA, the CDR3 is TGTGCCAGCAGTTACAAGGGACAGGGAGGGGATGGCTACACCTTC. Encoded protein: CASSYKGQGGDGYTF.

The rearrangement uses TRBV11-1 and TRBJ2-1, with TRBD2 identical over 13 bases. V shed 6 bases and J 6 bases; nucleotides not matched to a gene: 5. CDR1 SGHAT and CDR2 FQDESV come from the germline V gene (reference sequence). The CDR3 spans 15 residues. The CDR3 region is CASSSTSGGANEQFF. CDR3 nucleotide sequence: TGTGCCAGCAGTTCTACTAGCGGGGGGGCCAATGAGCAGTTCTTC.

CDR3 sequence reads: CASSMSTNTGELFF. Here the CDR3 DNA reads TGTGCCAGCTCAATGTCTACGAACACCGGGGAGCTGTTTTTT. V usage is TRBV6-5 and J usage is TRBJ2-2; D is unresolved. Trimming shortened V by 8 bases and J by 0 bases, and 10 bases separated the two germline ends. CDR3 length equals 14 residues. Germline V gene lookup returns CDR1 MNHEY and CDR2 SVGAGI.

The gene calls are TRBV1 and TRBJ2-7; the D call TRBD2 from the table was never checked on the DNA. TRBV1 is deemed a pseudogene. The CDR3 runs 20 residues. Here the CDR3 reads CTSSQDVGRGGPSNVYEQYV. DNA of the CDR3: TGCACCAGCAGCCAAGATGTTGGGCGGGGGGGCCCGTCCAACGTCTACGAGCAGTACGTC.

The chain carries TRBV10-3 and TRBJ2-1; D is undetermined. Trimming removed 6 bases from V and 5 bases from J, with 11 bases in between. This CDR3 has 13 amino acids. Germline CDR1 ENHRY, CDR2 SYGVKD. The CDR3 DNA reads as TGTGCCATCAGGGGGTTTCTTCACAATGAGCAGTTCTTC. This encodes CAIRGFLHNEQFF.

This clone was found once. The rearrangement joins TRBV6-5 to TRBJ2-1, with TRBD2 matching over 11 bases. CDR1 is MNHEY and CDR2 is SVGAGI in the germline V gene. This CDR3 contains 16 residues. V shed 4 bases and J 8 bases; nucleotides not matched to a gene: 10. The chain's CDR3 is CASSFPTSGGNYEQFF. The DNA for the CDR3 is TGTGCCAGCAGTTTCCCAACTAGCGGGGGAAACTATGAGCAGTTCTTC.

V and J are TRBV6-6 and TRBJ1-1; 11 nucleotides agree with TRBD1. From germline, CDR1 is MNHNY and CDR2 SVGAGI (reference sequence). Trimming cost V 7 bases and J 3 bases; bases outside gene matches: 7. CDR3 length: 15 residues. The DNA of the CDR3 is TGTGCCAGCAAAAGGACAGGGGGCGCCGACACTGAAGCTTTCTTT. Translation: CASKRTGGADTEAFF.

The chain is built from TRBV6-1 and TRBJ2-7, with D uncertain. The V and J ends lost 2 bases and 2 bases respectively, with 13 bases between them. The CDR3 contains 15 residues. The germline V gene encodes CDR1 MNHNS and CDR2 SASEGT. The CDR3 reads CASSESGRLPYEQYF. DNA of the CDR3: TGTGCCAGCAGTGAAAGTGGCAGGCTGCCCTACGAGCAGTACTTC.

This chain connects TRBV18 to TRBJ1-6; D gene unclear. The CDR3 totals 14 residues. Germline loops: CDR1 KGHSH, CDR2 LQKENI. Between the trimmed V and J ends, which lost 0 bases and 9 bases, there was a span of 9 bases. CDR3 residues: CASSPPPAGSPLHF. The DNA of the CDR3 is TGTGCCAGCTCACCACCCCCAGCTGGTTCACCCCTCCACTTT.

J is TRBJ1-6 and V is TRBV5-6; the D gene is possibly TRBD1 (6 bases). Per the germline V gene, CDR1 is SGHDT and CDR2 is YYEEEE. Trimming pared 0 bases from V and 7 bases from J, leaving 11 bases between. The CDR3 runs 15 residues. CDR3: CASSLAGAANSPLHF. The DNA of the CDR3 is TGTGCCAGCAGCTTGGCAGGGGCCGCGAATTCACCCCTCCACTTT.